This TCR beta chain was recovered during a study of radiation and T cells in renal cell carcinoma. Study context: Nephrectomy followed 15 Gy stereotactic body radiation by 4 weeks. Study conclusions and caveats: Top tumor clonotypes rose in blood 2 weeks post-radiation, then contracted. No pretreatment tumor biopsies were available for baseline clonotypes.

This clone has only a few counts. What it recognizes is unknown. The CDR3 contains 14 residues. V lost 3 bases to trimming and J lost 1 base, with 10 bases between them. Germline V lookup: CDR1 MDHEN, CDR2 SYDVKM. Time point specified: blood 2 weeks post-SBRT. The treatment is: 15 Gy SBRT to primary tumor, nephrectomy 4 weeks later. This renal cell carcinoma was of the clear cell type. TCRdb's copy holds only in-frame clones and misses some; the assay was immunoSEQ multiplex PCR. The table includes 120,000 or so clones, over 75% detected once. The sequencing used blood, collected from a patient whose treatment included radiotherapy and nephrectomy. The receptor was isolated from a man in his fifties with renal cell carcinoma. V usage is TRBV28 and J usage is TRBJ2-7; perhaps TRBD2 as D (5 bases). The CDR3 reads CASSLYEGSYEQYF. CDR3 nucleotide sequence: TGTGCCAGCAGTTTGTATGAGGGTTCCTACGAGCAGTACTTC.